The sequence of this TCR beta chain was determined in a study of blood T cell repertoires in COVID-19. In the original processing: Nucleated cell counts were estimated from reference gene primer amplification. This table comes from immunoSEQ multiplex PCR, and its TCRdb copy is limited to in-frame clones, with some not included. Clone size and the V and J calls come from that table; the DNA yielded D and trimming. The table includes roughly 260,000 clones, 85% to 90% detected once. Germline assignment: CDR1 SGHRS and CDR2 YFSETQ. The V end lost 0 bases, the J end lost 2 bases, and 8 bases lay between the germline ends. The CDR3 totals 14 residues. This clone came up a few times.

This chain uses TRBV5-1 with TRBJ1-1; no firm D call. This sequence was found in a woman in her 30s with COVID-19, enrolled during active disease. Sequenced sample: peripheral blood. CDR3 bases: TGCGCCAGCAGCTTGGCCCAGACTAACACTGAAGCTTTCTTT. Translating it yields CASSLAQTNTEAFF.